This entry lists 30 T cell receptor beta chains sequenced from one sample in a study of blood T cell repertoires in COVID-19. Sequencing used immunoSEQ multiplex PCR; TCRdb keeps in-frame clones, though not all of them. The table records more than 95,000 clones, 90% of them present only once. Sequencing was performed on peripheral blood. The receptor set was obtained from a man between 60 and 75 years old with acute or convalescent COVID-19.

This chain joins TRBV5-1 and TRBJ1-2; D not certain. V was clipped by 5 bases and J by 4 bases, with 15 bases between them. The CDR3 runs to 14 residues. Germline V gives CDR1 SGHRS, CDR2 YFSETQ. CDR3 sequence: CASSATTITYGYTF. The CDR3 DNA sequence: TGCGCCAGCAGTGCCACTACAATTACCTATGGCTACACCTTC.

The chain has TRBV12-3 or TRBV12-4 and TRBJ1-5; D is possibly TRBD1 (5 bases). V was pared by 5 bases and J by 5 bases, with 10 bases between. There are 13 residues in the CDR3. The CDR3, as DNA: TGTGCCAGCAGTCAGGACACCGATCAGCCCCAGCATTTT. It translates to CASSQDTDQPQHF.

CDR3 DNA: TGTGCCACTAACCAGTGGCAGGGAAACACTGAAGCTTTCTTT. This translates into CATNQWQGNTEAFF. The rearrangement uses TRBV10-3 and TRBJ1-1; D is perhaps TRBD1 (5 bases). Germline CDR1 is ENHRY and CDR2 is SYGVKD. V dropped 10 bases and J dropped 2 bases, with 17 bases sitting between them. The CDR3 contains 14 residues.

The chain joins TRBV18 to TRBJ1-1; TRBD1 aligns across 10 bases. Germline V CDR1 and CDR2: KGHSH, LQKENI. V lost 3 bases and J lost 6; bases outside the gene matches: 4. This CDR3 contains 14 residues. Written as DNA, the CDR3 is TGTGCCAGCTCACCTCGACAGGGGGCAGCTGAAGCTTTCTTT. This translates into CASSPRQGAAEAFF.

This rearrangement joins TRBV7-6 to TRBJ2-3, with TRBD2 identical over 10 bases. Trimming removed 5 bases from V and 0 bases from J; junction bases left unmatched: 14. The CDR3 totals 19 residues. Germline-derived CDR1 and CDR2 are SGHVS and FNYEAQ. The CDR3 loop is CASSLTRAGGITSTDTQYF. The CDR3 region has the DNA TGTGCCAGCAGCCTCACTAGAGCGGGGGGGATCACTAGCACAGATACGCAGTATTTT.

The table lists this clone with a few counts. The gene calls are TRBV2 and TRBJ2-5, with TRBD2 as a possible D gene (5 bases). The germline CDR1 and CDR2 sequences are SNHLY and FYNNEI. The CDR3 contains 14 residues. V was shortened by 3 bases and J by 5 bases, with 13 bases between the two germline ends. The CDR3 protein is CASSDLRGGETQYF. CDR3 in DNA: TGTGCCAGCAGTGATCTCCGGGGTGGGGAGACCCAGTACTTC.

The chain's CDR3 is CASTTGNTIYF. The CDR3 DNA reads TGTGCCAGCACCACTGGAAACACCATATATTTT. The chain uses TRBV6-5 and TRBJ1-3; D is ambiguous. This CDR3 is 11 amino acids long. Trimming stripped 7 bases from V and 2 bases from J, with 3 bases between. CDR1 is MNHEY, CDR2 SVGAGI, per germline.

The chain carries TRBV6-5 and TRBJ1-2; D is possibly TRBD1 (5 bases). This CDR3 comprises 13 residues. The V and J ends lost 6 bases and 5 bases respectively, with 13 bases between them. The germline gives CDR1 MNHEY, CDR2 SVGAGI. The CDR3 spells CASSPDIGYGYTF. The DNA for the CDR3 is TGTGCCAGCAGCCCGGACATCGGATATGGCTACACCTTC.

The rearrangement joins TRBV5-3 to TRBJ1-6; TRBD1 matches 10 bases. TRBV5-3 belongs to the ORF category, with a function that is uncertain. There are 17 residues in the CDR3. The ends lost 3 bases at V and 2 bases at J; junction bases unmatched: 5. The CDR3 reads CARSSWTGGTYNSPLHF. The DNA for the CDR3 is TGTGCCAGAAGCTCATGGACAGGGGGAACCTATAATTCACCCCTCCACTTT.

The chain employs TRBV5-1 and TRBJ1-1; TRBD1 aligns across 7 bases. Trimming cost V 5 bases and J 1 base; bases outside gene matches: 14. The CDR3 has 17 amino acids. Looked up from germline, CDR1 is SGHRS and CDR2 is YFSETQ. In nucleotides, the CDR3 is TGCGCCAGCAGTCACGCAAACATCGGGACAGCGAACACTGAAGCTTTCTTT. Protein: CASSHANIGTANTEAFF.

This chain links TRBV19 with TRBJ1-1; 8 positions match TRBD1. In germline, CDR1 is LNHDA, CDR2 SQIVND (reference sequence). V trimming: 4 bases; J trimming: 4 bases; junction bases outside the gene matches: 5. The CDR3 length is 14 residues. The CDR3 sequence is CASSTRQGITEAFF. The CDR3 DNA reads as TGTGCCAGTAGTACCAGACAGGGGATCACTGAAGCTTTCTTT.

This clone was detected only once. The J gene is TRBJ2-5, the V gene TRBV30, with D hard to call. V was pared by 1 base and J by 5 bases, with 5 bases between. Germline V lookup: CDR1 GTSNPN, CDR2 SVGIG (reference sequence). The CDR3 runs 11 residues. This CDR3 is CAWSARETQYF. CDR3 nucleotide sequence: TGTGCCTGGAGTGCCCGGGAGACCCAGTACTTC.

The chain uses TRBV6-5 and TRBJ1-2; 8 bases are a match to TRBD1. Germline loops: CDR1 MNHEY, CDR2 SVGAGI. Unmatched junction bases numbered 6, after V lost 6 bases and J lost 6 bases. The length of the CDR3 is 13 residues. The CDR3 sequence is CASRTGVVNGYTF. CDR3 in DNA: TGTGCCAGCAGGACAGGGGTGGTGAATGGCTACACCTTC.

This clone is a singleton in its sample. The chain couples TRBV14 to TRBJ1-2; D ambiguous. The CDR3 contains 12 residues. CDR1 is SGHDN and CDR2 is FVKESK in the germline V gene. The V gene lost 5 bases and the J gene lost 7 bases, with 11 bases spanning the gap. The CDR3 protein is CASSFRVSGYTF. Written as DNA, the CDR3 is TGTGCCAGCAGCTTTCGGGTTAGTGGCTACACCTTC.

This chain links TRBV24-1 with TRBJ1-5; D is uncertain. V dropped 3 bases and J dropped 11 bases, with 13 bases sitting between them. CDR1 and CDR2 (germline): KGHDR, SFDVKD. The CDR3 consists of 13 residues. In DNA form, the CDR3 reads TGTGCCACCAGTGATCCGATGGACGGGACCCAGCATTTT. Residues: CATSDPMDGTQHF.

The chain joins TRBV18 to TRBJ2-1; 8 bases agree with TRBD2. The germline gives CDR1 KGHSH, CDR2 LQKENI. The ends lost 3 bases at V and 7 bases at J; junction bases unmatched: 5. The length of the CDR3 is 14 residues. The CDR3 region is CASSPTGGANEQFF. As DNA, the CDR3 is TGTGCCAGCTCACCCACCGGGGGGGCAAATGAGCAGTTCTTC.

The V and J genes are TRBV5-1 and TRBJ2-3, with D perhaps TRBD1 (6 bases). The V and J ends lost 0 bases and 1 base respectively, with 12 bases between them. The V gene's germline CDR1 is SGHRS and CDR2 YFSETQ. The CDR3 consists of 16 residues. CDR3 sequence: CASSLGAAGGTDTQYF. The CDR3 region has the DNA TGCGCCAGCAGCTTGGGGGCGGCAGGGGGCACAGATACGCAGTATTTT.

CDR3 sequence reads: CASSRGTAAPLHF. CDR3 in DNA: TGTGCCAGCAGTAGGGGGACAGCAGCTCCCCTCCACTTT. The chain combines TRBV6-5 with TRBJ1-6; TRBD1 agrees at 7 bases. V was clipped by 5 bases and J by 13 bases; unmatched bases: 8. CDR3 length equals 13 residues. Germline loops: CDR1 MNHEY, CDR2 SVGAGI.

This chain joins TRBV9 and TRBJ1-1; 8 bases align to TRBD1. Unmatched junction bases numbered 7, after V lost 0 bases and J lost 6 bases. Germline V lookup: CDR1 SGDLS, CDR2 YYNGEE. The CDR3 length is 15 residues. The CDR3 here is CASSVVPGGMAEAFF. In DNA form, the CDR3 reads TGTGCCAGCAGCGTAGTTCCAGGGGGCATGGCTGAAGCTTTCTTT.

This sequence joins TRBV4-1 and TRBJ1-1, with D unclear. Germline V gene sequence: CDR1 MGHRA, CDR2 YSYEKL. This CDR3 spans 12 amino acids. V lost 0 bases and J 9 bases, leaving 8 bases between the germline ends. Here the CDR3 reads CASSQDGPQAFF. DNA for the CDR3: TGCGCCAGCAGCCAAGACGGTCCCCAAGCTTTCTTT.

Comment on this clone: Other nucleotide sequences from this sample produce the same CDR3. The rearrangement joins TRBV5-1 to TRBJ1-2, with no clear D. Germline values: CDR1 SGHRS, CDR2 YFSETQ. CDR3 length: 13 residues. With 0 bases removed from V and 4 bases from J, the gap between germline ends came to 7 bases. CDR3 protein: CASSLGGSYGYTF. In DNA form, the CDR3 reads TGCGCCAGCAGCTTGGGAGGGTCCTATGGCTACACCTTC.

This clone was counted a single time. The chain joins TRBV6-5 to TRBJ1-2, with TRBD1 matching 8 bases. Trimming took 0 bases from V and 8 from J; bases not matched to a gene: 11. This CDR3 is 16 amino acids long. CDR1 is MNHEY, CDR2 SVGAGI, per germline. CDR3 nucleotides: TGTGCCAGCAGTTACTCCAATATTGACAGGGGAGACGGCTACACCTTC. Encoded protein: CASSYSNIDRGDGYTF.

DNA for the CDR3: TGTGCCAGTAGTAATCTAGCGGGCCTTCAGACCCAGTACTTC. Amino acids: CASSNLAGLQTQYF. The V gene is TRBV19, the J gene TRBJ2-5, with 8 bases matching TRBD2. This CDR3 spans 14 amino acids. Per germline, CDR1 LNHDA and CDR2 SQIVND (reference sequence). The V gene end was trimmed by 4 bases and the J gene end by 6 bases; junction bases not matched to a gene: 7. The variable domain in full, completed from reference TRBV19 and TRBJ2-5, reads DGGITQSPKYLFRKEGQNVTLSCEQNLNHDAMYWYRQDPGQGLRLIYYSQIVNDFQKGDIAEGYSVSREKKESFPLTVTSAQKNPTAFYLCASSNLAGLQTQYFGPGTRLLVL.

This clone showed up just once. This chain connects TRBV5-6 to TRBJ1-2; no clear D gene. The V end lost 6 bases, the J end lost 7 bases, and 10 bases lay between the germline ends. The CDR3 is 11 amino acids. Per the germline V gene, CDR1 is SGHDT and CDR2 is YYEEEE. The chain's CDR3 is CASTSGAGYTF. The CDR3 bases are TGTGCCAGCACCTCCGGAGCTGGCTACACCTTC.

This chain uses TRBV5-1 with TRBJ1-1; 8 bases agree with TRBD1. Trimming removed 7 bases from V and 3 bases from J; junction bases left unmatched: 14. This CDR3 has 16 amino acids. Germline V gene data show CDR1 as SGHRS and CDR2 as YFSETQ. This chain's CDR3 is CASFYGTGEEHTEAFF. The CDR3 coding sequence is TGCGCCAGCTTCTACGGGACAGGAGAGGAGCACACTGAAGCTTTCTTT.

The chain has TRBV9 and TRBJ1-4, with TRBD1 identical over 9 bases. CDR1 and CDR2 (germline): SGDLS, YYNGEE. With V trimmed by 4 bases and J by 6 bases, 4 bases remained unmatched. The CDR3 is made up of 14 amino acids. CDR3 DNA sequence: TGTGCCAGCAGCACCGGACAGGGGTATGAAAAACTGTTTTTT. It is translated as CASSTGQGYEKLFF.

This clone appeared a single time. The chain employs TRBV28 and TRBJ1-5; 8 nucleotides match TRBD1. In germline, CDR1 is MDHEN, CDR2 SYDVKM. V lost 5 bases and J lost 6; bases outside the gene matches: 9. This CDR3 spans 15 amino acids. The chain's CDR3 is CASSRQGRWSQPQHF. CDR3 nucleotide sequence: TGTGCCAGCAGTCGACAGGGGAGATGGAGTCAGCCCCAGCATTTT.

The chain links TRBV7-8 to TRBJ1-1, with 7 bases that match TRBD1. V shed 0 bases and J 1 base; nucleotides not matched to a gene: 2. This CDR3 has 15 residues. The germline gives CDR1 SGHVS, CDR2 FQNEAQ. The CDR3 loop is CASSLARTGNTEAFF. DNA of the CDR3: TGTGCCAGCAGCTTAGCGAGGACAGGGAACACTGAAGCTTTCTTT.

V is TRBV7-9 and J is TRBJ1-2; TRBD1 might be the D (6 bases). Germline assignment: CDR1 SEHNR and CDR2 FQNEAQ (reference sequence). This CDR3 has 17 amino acids. V was pared by 1 base and J by 0 bases, with 15 bases between. This CDR3 is CASSLVPGHRANYGYTF. The CDR3 DNA reads as TGTGCCAGCAGCTTAGTGCCGGGACACCGCGCTAACTATGGCTACACCTTC.

This clone has just one count. The chain is built from TRBV18 and TRBJ1-1, with D possibly being TRBD1 (6 bases). The CDR3 contains 16 residues. In germline, CDR1 is KGHSH, CDR2 LQKENI. The V end was cut by 1 base, the J end by 0 bases, with 12 bases between. As DNA, the CDR3 is TGTGCCAGCTCACCACTATCAGGGGTGCTGAACACTGAAGCTTTCTTT. Its protein is CASSPLSGVLNTEAFF. Full variable domain (remainder filled in from reference TRBV18 and TRBJ1-1): NAGVMQNPRHLVRRRGQEARLRCSPMKGHSHVYWYRQLPEEGLKFMVYLQKENIIDESGMPKERFSAEFPKEGPSILRIQQVVRGDSAAYFCASSPLSGVLNTEAFFGQGTRLTVV.